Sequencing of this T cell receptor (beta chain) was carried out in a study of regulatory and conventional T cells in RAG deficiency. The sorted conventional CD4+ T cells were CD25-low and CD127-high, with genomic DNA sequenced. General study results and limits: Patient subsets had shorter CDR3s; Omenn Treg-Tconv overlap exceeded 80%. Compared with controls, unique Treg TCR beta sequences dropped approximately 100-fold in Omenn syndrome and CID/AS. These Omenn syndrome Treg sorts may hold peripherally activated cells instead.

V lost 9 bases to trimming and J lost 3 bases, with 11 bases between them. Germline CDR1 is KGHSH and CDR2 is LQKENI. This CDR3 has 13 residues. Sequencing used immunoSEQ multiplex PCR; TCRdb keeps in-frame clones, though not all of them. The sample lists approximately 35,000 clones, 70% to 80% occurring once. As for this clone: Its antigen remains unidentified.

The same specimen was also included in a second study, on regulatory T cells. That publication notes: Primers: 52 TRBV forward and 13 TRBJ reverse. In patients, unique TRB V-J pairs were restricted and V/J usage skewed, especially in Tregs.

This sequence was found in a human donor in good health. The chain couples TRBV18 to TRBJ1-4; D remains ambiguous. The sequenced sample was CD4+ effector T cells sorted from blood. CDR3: CASLRGSNEKLFF. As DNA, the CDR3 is TGTGCCAGTCTGCGGGGATCTAATGAAAAACTGTTTTTT. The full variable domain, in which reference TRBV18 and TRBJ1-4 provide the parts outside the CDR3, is NAGVMQNPRHLVRRRGQEARLRCSPMKGHSHVYWYRQLPEEGLKFMVYLQKENIIDESGMPKERFSAEFPKEGPSILRIQQVVRGDSAAYFCASLRGSNEKLFFGSGTQLSVL.